This T cell receptor beta chain was documented in a study of OX40 agonist ivuxolimab in advanced cancers. With respect to the entire study: Ivuxolimab was a fully human IgG2 agonistic monoclonal antibody targeting the costimulatory receptor OX40 (CD134). Intravenous ivuxolimab was administered to patients every 2 weeks at six dose levels: 0.01, 0.1, 0.3, 1.5, 3 and 10 mg/kg. Of the approximately 50 dose-escalation patients, hepatocellular carcinoma was present in some 19, melanoma in approximately 15, renal cell carcinoma in 9 and head and neck cancer in 9. In the dose-escalation cohort, 75% to 85% of patients were male, and the mean age was 60 years with a range of roughly 20 to 85. Prior anti-PD-1, anti-PD-L1 or anti-CTLA-4 therapy was permitted, and approximately 40% of dose-escalation patients had received checkpoint inhibitors. Three dose-escalation patients achieved partial responses, one with hepatocellular carcinoma and two with cutaneous melanoma. Peripheral TCRbeta sequencing aimed to test whether ivuxolimab altered TCR sequence diversity and caused clonal T-cell expansion. The paper describes the monotherapy dose-escalation part (N of about 55 patients) of the phase I trial of ivuxolimab. The paper as a whole reports these results and caveats: Partial responders in the 0.1-3.0 mg/kg groups had among the lowest normalized peripheral clonal expansion, especially among CD8+ T cells. After ivuxolimab, more expanded clones were found on average in CD8+ T cells than in CD4+ T cells. Low levels of normalized T-cell clonal expansion were also seen in some patients who did not respond. At doses of 0.1 to 3.0 mg/kg, clonal expansion of both CD4+ and CD8+ blood T cells was observed from baseline to week 6. Which antigens the clonally expanded peripheral T cells were specific for was not determined.

Genomic DNA was extracted from sorted cells for sequencing of the TCRbeta CDR3 region. The immunoSEQ Assay was used for sequencing of TCRbeta CDR3 regions. TCRdb's version of the immuneACCESS table is confined to in-frame rearrangements and falls short of the full clone set. An unresolved V gene accounts for under half of the shortfall where checked; the remainder is of unknown origin. The sample records 69,000 or so clones, less than 85% of which are singletons. Roughly 0.8% of the sample belongs to the ten largest clones. The trial excluded patients who had a history of autoimmune disease or were on systemic immunosuppression. Peripheral blood for TCR sequencing was drawn from every dose cohort at baseline, at cycle 4 day 1 and at cycle 7 day 1. The samples were taken from a phase I, first-in-human, multicenter, open-label dose-escalation trial of ivuxolimab. Adults with locally advanced or metastatic melanoma, renal cell, hepatocellular, or head and neck squamous cell carcinoma were enrolled in the trial. CD4+ and CD8+ T cells were sorted separately from peripheral blood before TCR sequencing.

V is pruned by 6 bases and J by 4 bases, leaving 6 bases of the junction without a gene match. Via the germline V gene (reference sequence), CDR1 is LNHDA and CDR2 SQIVND. The CDR3 goes from the cysteine to the phenylalanine over 15 residues. Just the 45-base CDR3 DNA is kept, in frame starting at base 1. This clone was picked up a small number of times. Its specific antigen is unknown. No qualities accompany the bases; no much larger clone lies one base away. The V and J segments used are TRBV19 and TRBJ2-5, with 12 junctional bases fitting TRBD2. The starting material was CD4+ or CD8+ T cells sorted from blood, obtained in a trial of the OX40 agonist ivuxolimab. The TCR was taken from an adult with an advanced solid tumor such as melanoma, head and neck, liver or kidney cancer. The DNA sequence is TGTGCCAGTAGCCCTAGCGGGAGGGCCGGAGAGACCCAGTACTTC. This is translated as CASSPSGRAGETQYF.